The entry below gives a single TCR beta chain sequence along with its context. Its antigen is not known. These data belong to a study of CD8+CD57+ T cells in acquired aplastic anemia. Whole-study context: Sorting CD4+ and CD8+ cells gave DNA averaging about 3.2 ug. CD4+ cell libraries from healthy donors averaged approximately 9.8 million reads.

Profiling that covered TCR beta VDJ and CDR3 relied on genomic DNA as its template. TCRdb reanalysed the reads using MiXCR and keeps one entry per CDR3 protein. The sample shows around 200,000 distinct CDR3 sequences, 61% of them seen only once. Study-wide results and limits: Researchers reported that CD8+ Simpson's diversity was not significantly different in patients versus controls. Patients and controls shared 25 to 30 CD8+ CDR3 sequences, which appeared highly expressed in patients and within their immunodominant clones.

In germline, CDR1 is SNHLY, CDR2 FYNNEI. This CDR3 has 17 amino acids. Trimming took 4 bases from V and 2 from J, leaving 19 bases between them. The chain is built from TRBV2 and TRBJ2-3; D possibly uses TRBD1 or TRBD2 (6 bases each). Sequenced input: sorted CD4+, CD8+, or CD8+CD57+ T cells (not recorded which) from PBMCs. This sequence originates from a human donor in good health. CDR3 bases: TGTGCCAGCAGTGGGAATGAGGAGGGGGATAACACAGATACGCAGTATTTT. This codes for CASSGNEEGDNTDTQYF.